This T cell receptor beta chain was obtained from a study of graft-versus-host responses after intestinal transplantation. For this clone: Its antigen is as yet unknown.

Libraries were prepared by immunoSEQ multiplex PCR; TCRdb keeps only in-frame clonotypes and omits some of them. The data show about 70,000 clones, over 70% seen once. The CDR3 is 14 residues long. Germline lookup yields CDR1 MNHNY and CDR2 SVGAGI (reference sequence). V shed 6 bases and J shed 4 bases, with 13 bases lying between them. The chain couples TRBV6-6 to TRBJ1-5, with D uncertain. The specimen comprised unstimulated CD4+ T cells sorted from spleen or lymph node cells, sampled before transplant. This TCR was recovered from a human donor who was the organ donor for an intestinal transplant. The CDR3 loop reads CASSRGSWNQPQHF. The CDR3 region has the DNA TGTGCCAGCAGCCGCGGGAGCTGGAATCAGCCCCAGCATTTT.